This TCR beta chain is from a study of T cells expressing NK-cell markers. In the study overall: It was from sorted CD3+CD56+NKG2C+, CD3+CD56+NKG2C- and CD3+CD56-NKG2C+ T cells that TCR beta repertoires came. The eight sequenced donors comprised seven who were HCMV-seropositive and one who was seronegative. Points from the study as a whole: Four of the donors also had these clonotypes leading their CD3+CD56-NKG2C+ fraction.

TCRdb re-called the 5' RACE reads, yielding one record per CDR3 amino acid sequence without DNA. This sample's table reports 250,000 or so distinct CDR3 sequences. CDR1 and CDR2 (germline): ENHRY, SYGVKD. The CDR3 is 14 amino acids. Remarks on this clonotype: The antigen is undetermined.

V usage is TRBV10-3 and J usage is TRBJ2-3; there is no DNA to check the TCRdb D call of TRBD2. The sequence was obtained from a woman aged 18 to 75 in good health. Sequenced: blood T cells: a sorted CD56 or NKG2C T cell subset, CD4+ or CD8+ T cells, or bulk PBMC T cells (not recorded which). CDR3 protein: CAIGLRGPADTQYF.